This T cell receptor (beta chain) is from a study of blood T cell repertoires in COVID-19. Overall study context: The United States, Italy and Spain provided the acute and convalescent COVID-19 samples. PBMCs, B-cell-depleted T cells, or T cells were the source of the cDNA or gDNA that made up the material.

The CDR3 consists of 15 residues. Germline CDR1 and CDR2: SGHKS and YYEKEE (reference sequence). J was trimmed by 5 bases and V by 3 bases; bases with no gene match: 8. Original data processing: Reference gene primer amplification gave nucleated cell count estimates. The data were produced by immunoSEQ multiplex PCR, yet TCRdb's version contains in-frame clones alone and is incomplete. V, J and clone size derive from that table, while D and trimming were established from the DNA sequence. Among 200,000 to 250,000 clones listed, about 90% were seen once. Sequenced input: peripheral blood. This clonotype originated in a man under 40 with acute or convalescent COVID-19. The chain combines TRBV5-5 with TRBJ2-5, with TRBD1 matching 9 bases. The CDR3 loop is CASSSGQGVRETQYF. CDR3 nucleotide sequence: TGTGCCAGCAGCTCGGGACAGGGAGTCAGGGAGACCCAGTACTTC.